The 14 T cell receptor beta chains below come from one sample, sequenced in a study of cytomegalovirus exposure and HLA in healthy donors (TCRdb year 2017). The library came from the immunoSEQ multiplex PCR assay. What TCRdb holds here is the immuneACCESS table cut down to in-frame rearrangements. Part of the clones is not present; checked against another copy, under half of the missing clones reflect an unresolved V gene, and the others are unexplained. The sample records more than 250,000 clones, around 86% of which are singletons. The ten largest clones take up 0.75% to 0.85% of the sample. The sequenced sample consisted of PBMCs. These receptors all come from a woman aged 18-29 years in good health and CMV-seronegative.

The CDR3 DNA sequence: TGTGCCAGCAGTGAGTCCTTAAGCGGGAGGGCCGGCAATGAGCAGTTCTTC. This translates into CASSESLSGRAGNEQFF. The chain joins TRBV6-1 to TRBJ2-1, with 10 bases matching TRBD2. CDR1 is MNHNS, CDR2 SASEGT, per germline. The V gene end was trimmed by 3 bases and the J gene end by 6 bases; junction bases not matched to a gene: 11. The CDR3 runs to 17 residues.

The CDR3 region is CASSLLAGEGDTQYF. CDR3 nucleotide sequence: TGTGCCAGCAGTTTATTAGCGGGAGAGGGAGATACGCAGTATTTT. The chain recombines TRBV27 with TRBJ2-3, with 9 bases aligning to TRBD2. After removal of 1 base from V and 5 bases from J, the junction contained 4 bases not matched to a gene. The germline V gene has CDR1 MNHEY and CDR2 SMNVEV (reference sequence). The CDR3 is 15 residues long.

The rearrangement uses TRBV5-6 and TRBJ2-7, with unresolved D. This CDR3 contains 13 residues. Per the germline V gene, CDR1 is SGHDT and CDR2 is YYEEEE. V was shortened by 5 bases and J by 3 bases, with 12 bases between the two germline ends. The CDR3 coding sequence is TGTGCCAGCAGTTCGAAAAACAGCTACGAGCAGTACTTC. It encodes CASSSKNSYEQYF.

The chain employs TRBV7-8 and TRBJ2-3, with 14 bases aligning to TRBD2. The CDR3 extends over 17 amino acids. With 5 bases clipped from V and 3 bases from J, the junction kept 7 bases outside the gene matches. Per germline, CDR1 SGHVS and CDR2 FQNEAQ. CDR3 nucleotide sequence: TGTGCCAGCAGCCCACCGGGACTAGCGGGAGCTACAGATACGCAGTATTTT. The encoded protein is CASSPPGLAGATDTQYF.

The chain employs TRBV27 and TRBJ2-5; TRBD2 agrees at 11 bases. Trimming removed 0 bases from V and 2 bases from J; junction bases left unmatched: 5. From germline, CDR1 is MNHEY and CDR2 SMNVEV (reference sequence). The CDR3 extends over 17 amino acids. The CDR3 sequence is CASSLSWGTSGQETQYF. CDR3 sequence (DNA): TGTGCCAGCAGTTTATCGTGGGGGACTAGCGGTCAAGAGACCCAGTACTTC.

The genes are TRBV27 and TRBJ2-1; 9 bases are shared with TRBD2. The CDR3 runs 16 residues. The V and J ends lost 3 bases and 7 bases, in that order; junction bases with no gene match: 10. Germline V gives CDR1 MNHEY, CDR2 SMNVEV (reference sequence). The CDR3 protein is CASSFLGLALLNEQFF. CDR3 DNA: TGTGCCAGCAGTTTCTTGGGACTAGCCCTACTAAATGAGCAGTTCTTC.

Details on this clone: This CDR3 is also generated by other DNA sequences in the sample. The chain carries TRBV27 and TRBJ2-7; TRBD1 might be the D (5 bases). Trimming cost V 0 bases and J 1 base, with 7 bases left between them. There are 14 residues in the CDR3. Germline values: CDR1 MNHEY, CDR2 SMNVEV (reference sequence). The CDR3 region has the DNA TGTGCCAGCAGTTTATCCCCAGGGTCCTACGAGCAGTACTTC. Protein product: CASSLSPGSYEQYF.

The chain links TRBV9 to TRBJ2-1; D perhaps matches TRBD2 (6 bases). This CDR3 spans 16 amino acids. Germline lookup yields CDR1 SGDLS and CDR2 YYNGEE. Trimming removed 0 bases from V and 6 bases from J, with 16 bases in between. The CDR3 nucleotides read TGTGCCAGCAGCGTAGCTACGGGACTGGCGGCCAATGAGCAGTTCTTC. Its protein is CASSVATGLAANEQFF.

Here the CDR3 reads CASSWDSLGQPQHF. CDR3 nucleotides: TGCGCCAGCAGCTGGGACAGTCTCGGGCAGCCCCAGCATTTT. V usage is TRBV5-1 and J usage is TRBJ1-5, with TRBD1 matching over 7 bases. CDR1 and CDR2 (germline): SGHRS, YFSETQ. The trim removed 3 bases at V and 7 bases at J, leaving 7 bases unmatched. The CDR3 contains 14 residues.

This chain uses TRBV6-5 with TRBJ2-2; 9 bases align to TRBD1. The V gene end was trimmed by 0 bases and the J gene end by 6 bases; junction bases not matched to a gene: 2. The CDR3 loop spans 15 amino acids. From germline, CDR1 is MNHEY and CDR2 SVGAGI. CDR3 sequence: CASSYSRQGAGELFF. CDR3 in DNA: TGTGCCAGCAGTTACTCCAGACAGGGGGCCGGGGAGCTGTTTTTT.

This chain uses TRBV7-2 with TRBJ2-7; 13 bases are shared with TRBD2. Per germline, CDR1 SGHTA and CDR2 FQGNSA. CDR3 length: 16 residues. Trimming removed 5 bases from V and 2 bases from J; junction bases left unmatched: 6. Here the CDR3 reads CASSPPGTSGAYEQYF. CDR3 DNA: TGTGCCAGCAGCCCCCCCGGGACTAGCGGGGCCTACGAGCAGTACTTC.

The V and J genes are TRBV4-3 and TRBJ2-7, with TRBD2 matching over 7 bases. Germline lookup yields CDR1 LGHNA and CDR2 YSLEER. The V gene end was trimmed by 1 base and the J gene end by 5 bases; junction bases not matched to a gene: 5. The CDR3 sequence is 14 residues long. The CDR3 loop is CASSQGSGVNEQYF. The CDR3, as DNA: TGCGCCAGCAGCCAAGGAAGCGGGGTCAACGAGCAGTACTTC.

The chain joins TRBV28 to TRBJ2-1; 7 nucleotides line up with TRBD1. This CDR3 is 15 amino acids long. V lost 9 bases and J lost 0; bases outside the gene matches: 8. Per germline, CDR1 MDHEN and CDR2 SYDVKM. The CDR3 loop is CASLGQELSYNEQFF. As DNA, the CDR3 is TGTGCCAGTTTAGGACAGGAACTCTCCTACAATGAGCAGTTCTTC.

CDR3 DNA sequence: TGTGCCAGCAGCCGCCAGACAACGAACACTGAAGCTTTCTTT. This codes for CASSRQTTNTEAFF. The gene calls are TRBV6-5 and TRBJ1-1; D call uncertain. V was pared by 6 bases and J by 1 base, with 12 bases between. The CDR3 runs to 14 residues. Germline values: CDR1 MNHEY, CDR2 SVGAGI.